The 28 T cell receptor beta chains reported below all come from one sample, sequenced in a study of cytomegalovirus exposure and HLA in healthy donors. Produced via immunoSEQ multiplex PCR; TCRdb's table is partial and in-frame only. In the table there are about 150,000 clones, around 84% of which are singletons. The material sequenced was PBMCs. These receptors were obtained from a human donor in good health.

This clone showed up just a few times. V and J are TRBV5-4 and TRBJ1-4; D is undetermined. Germline CDR1 and CDR2: SGHNT and YYREEE (reference sequence). The ends were cut back, 4 bases at V and 6 bases at J, with 13 bases in the middle. The CDR3 contains 14 residues. The CDR3 reads CASSIAGSHEKLFF. The CDR3 nucleotides are TGTGCCAGCAGCATCGCGGGTTCTCATGAAAAACTGTTTTTT.

V and J are TRBV28 and TRBJ1-3; possibly TRBD1 for D (5 bases). This CDR3 contains 15 residues. Trimming removed 6 bases from V and 0 bases from J, with 12 bases in between. Looked up from germline, CDR1 is MDHEN and CDR2 is SYDVKM. DNA for the CDR3: TGTGCCAGCAGCGGGGGGGAGAGCTCTGGAAACACCATATATTTT. Translation gives CASSGGESSGNTIYF. Supplemented by reference TRBV28 and TRBJ1-3, the full variable domain reads DVKVTQSSRYLVKRTGEKVFLECVQDMDHENMFWYRQDPGLGLRLIYFSYDVKMKEKGDIPEGYSVSREKKERFSLILESASTNQTSMYLCASSGGESSGNTIYFGEGSWLTVV.

The chain is built from TRBV28 and TRBJ1-1; D is undetermined. Germline loops: CDR1 MDHEN, CDR2 SYDVKM. Trimming pared 6 bases from V and 0 bases from J, leaving 8 bases between. This CDR3 is built from 13 residues. CDR3 sequence reads: CASRIPMNTEAFF. CDR3 DNA sequence: TGTGCCAGCAGAATTCCCATGAACACTGAAGCTTTCTTT.

The chain is built from TRBV19 and TRBJ1-2; the match to TRBD1 covers 11 bases. The CDR3 is 17 residues long. The germline V gene encodes CDR1 LNHDA and CDR2 SQIVND (reference sequence). The trim removed 10 bases at V and 2 bases at J, leaving 15 bases unmatched. CDR3 region: CATTGTGGRVGNYGYTF. CDR3 nucleotide sequence: TGTGCCACAACCGGGACAGGGGGACGGGTGGGAAACTATGGCTACACCTTC.

The chain is built from TRBV29-1 and TRBJ1-1; no firm D call. The CDR3 runs to 14 residues. V was cut by 5 bases and J by 0 bases, with 13 bases left in between. Germline CDR1 and CDR2: SQVTM and ANQGSEA. The CDR3 nucleotides are TGCAGCGTTTCCCGTCTATTAATGAACACTGAAGCTTTCTTT. Translating gives CSVSRLLMNTEAFF.

V and J are TRBV27 and TRBJ2-4; 8 bases align to TRBD2. CDR3 length: 19 residues. The germline CDR1 and CDR2 sequences are MNHEY and SMNVEV (reference sequence). Germline trimming cut 0 bases from V and 3 bases from J; bases unmatched to any gene: 13. The CDR3: CASSLSPIITGTSKNIQYF. The CDR3 nucleotides read TGTGCCAGCAGTTTATCCCCGATCATTACCGGGACTAGCAAAAACATTCAGTACTTC.

The chain employs TRBV5-1 and TRBJ1-2; tentatively, D is TRBD1 (5 bases). Trimming took off 4 bases at V and 5 bases at J, with 12 bases between the two ends. The CDR3 length is 13 residues. Germline CDR1 and CDR2: SGHRS and YFSETQ. The CDR3 region is CASSPDRTYGYTF. The CDR3 DNA reads as TGCGCCAGCAGCCCTGACAGAACGTATGGCTACACCTTC.

This chain connects TRBV7-9 to TRBJ2-5; 7 bases are a match to TRBD2. Germline CDR1 reads SEHNR; CDR2 reads FQNEAQ (reference sequence). Trimming cost V 3 bases and J 4 bases; bases outside gene matches: 5. The CDR3 sequence is 14 residues long. The CDR3 is CASSFTSGGETQYF. The CDR3, as DNA: TGTGCCAGCAGCTTTACTTCGGGGGGAGAGACCCAGTACTTC.

In this sample, this clone turned up a few times. The chain has TRBV6-5 and TRBJ2-7; 9 bases are shared with TRBD1. V shed 11 bases, J shed 7 bases, and the junction held 12 bases outside the gene matches. This CDR3 has 13 amino acids. Germline CDR1 MNHEY, CDR2 SVGAGI. Written as DNA, the CDR3 is TGTGCCTCAACAGGGGGCAATATCGATGAGCAGTACTTC. Residues: CASTGGNIDEQYF.

The chain joins TRBV19 to TRBJ1-1; 7 bases map to TRBD1. J was trimmed by 5 bases and V by 7 bases; bases with no gene match: 13. Germline lookup yields CDR1 LNHDA and CDR2 SQIVND (reference sequence). CDR3 length: 15 residues. The CDR3 nucleotides are TGTGCCAGTAAAATAGGGGGCGTTATTGGTACTGAAGCTTTCTTT. This codes for CASKIGGVIGTEAFF.

This clone has just one count. V and J are TRBV27 and TRBJ2-5; 7 positions match TRBD1. The junction had 4 bases not matched to a gene; V was cut back by 4 bases and J by 2 bases. The CDR3 sequence is 14 residues long. Germline CDR1 is MNHEY and CDR2 is SMNVEV (reference sequence). CDR3 region: CASSSVTGQETQYF. DNA of the CDR3: TGTGCCAGCAGTTCCGTGACAGGGCAAGAGACCCAGTACTTC.

This chain uses TRBV2 with TRBJ1-1, with D possibly being TRBD1 (5 bases). Germline V gene lookup returns CDR1 SNHLY and CDR2 FYNNEI. The germline V and J ends were trimmed by 6 bases and 0 bases, with 11 bases remaining between them. The CDR3 consists of 14 residues. For the CDR3, the DNA is TGTGCCAGCAGGGGAGGACATCTGAACACTGAAGCTTTCTTT. Protein: CASRGGHLNTEAFF.

V and J are TRBV28 and TRBJ2-1, with TRBD2 matching over 7 bases. Germline V gene sequence: CDR1 MDHEN, CDR2 SYDVKM. The CDR3 covers 16 residues. Losses at the gene ends were 4 bases for V and 0 bases for J; bases not matched to a gene: 6. The CDR3 is CASSSKIAGSYNEQFF. The DNA of the CDR3 is TGTGCCAGCAGTTCGAAAATAGCGGGCTCCTACAATGAGCAGTTCTTC.

The chain combines TRBV27 with TRBJ2-3; perhaps TRBD1 as D (5 bases). CDR3 length: 14 residues. Trimming shortened V by 2 bases and J by 4 bases, and 10 bases separated the two germline ends. Germline V CDR1 and CDR2: MNHEY, SMNVEV (reference sequence). This chain's CDR3 is CASSLIGDADTQYF. CDR3 sequence (DNA): TGTGCCAGCAGTTTAATAGGGGATGCAGATACGCAGTATTTT.

The chain couples TRBV29-1 to TRBJ1-3, with D possibly being TRBD1 (6 bases). Germline V gives CDR1 SQVTM, CDR2 ANQGSEA. The CDR3 has 14 amino acids. The V end was cut by 6 bases, the J end by 2 bases, with 14 bases between. The CDR3 bases are TGCAGCGTCGTACAGGGCCAGGCTGGAAACACCATATATTTT. Translation: CSVVQGQAGNTIYF.

The chain combines TRBV2 with TRBJ2-7; 10 nucleotides match TRBD1. Germline V gives CDR1 SNHLY, CDR2 FYNNEI. V was clipped by 8 bases and J by 5 bases; unmatched bases: 6. The CDR3 consists of 13 residues. Here the CDR3 DNA reads TGTGCCAGCCTATGGGACAGGGGCGACGAGCAGTACTTC. Its translation: CASLWDRGDEQYF.

The chain links TRBV4-1 to TRBJ1-1; D call uncertain. V lost 4 bases and J 2 bases, leaving 8 bases between the germline ends. The CDR3 spans 13 residues. Germline V gene sequence: CDR1 MGHRA, CDR2 YSYEKL. The CDR3 is CASSLLPNTEAFF. CDR3 bases: TGCGCCAGCAGCCTACTACCCAACACTGAAGCTTTCTTT.

The CDR3: CASRLDPGTGELFF. CDR3 DNA sequence: TGTGCCAGCAGACTGGATCCGGGCACCGGGGAGCTGTTTTTT. The chain is built from TRBV5-4 and TRBJ2-2; unclear D gene. Trimming took 5 bases from V and 4 from J, leaving 12 bases between them. Germline V CDR1 and CDR2: SGHNT, YYREEE (reference sequence). CDR3 length: 14 residues.

The chain combines TRBV11-2 with TRBJ2-3; 7 bases match TRBD1. Germline CDR1 is SGHAT and CDR2 is FQNNGV. The J segment lost 2 bases and the V segment lost 3 bases, leaving 8 bases of the junction unmatched. This CDR3 has 16 amino acids. DNA of the CDR3: TGTGCCAGCAGCTTGACAGGGAGAAGTGACACAGATACGCAGTATTTT. Residues: CASSLTGRSDTDTQYF. The full variable domain, with the rest looked up from reference TRBV11-2 and TRBJ2-3, is EAGVAQSPRYKIIEKRQSVAFWCNPISGHATLYWYQQILGQGPKLLIQFQNNGVVDDSQLPKDRFSAERLKGVDSTLKIQPAKLEDSAVYLCASSLTGRSDTDTQYFGPGTRLTVL.

This sequence joins TRBV11-2 and TRBJ1-1, with 8 positions matching TRBD1. V lost 1 base and J lost 5; bases outside the gene matches: 12. The CDR3 sequence is 17 residues long. Per the germline V gene, CDR1 is SGHAT and CDR2 is FQNNGV. The CDR3 DNA reads as TGTGCCAGCAGCTTAGGCGGACAGGGCAGGTTCTGGACTGAAGCTTTCTTT. Residues: CASSLGGQGRFWTEAFF.

The chain is built from TRBV25-1 and TRBJ1-4; a possible D gene is TRBD1 (6 bases). The CDR3 runs to 16 residues. Between the trimmed V and J ends, which lost 5 bases and 2 bases, there was a span of 15 bases. From germline, CDR1 is MGHDK and CDR2 SYGVNS. CDR3 loop: CASSSPTGSTNEKLFF. Written as DNA, the CDR3 is TGTGCCAGCAGTTCTCCTACAGGGTCGACTAATGAAAAACTGTTTTTT.

The chain employs TRBV28 and TRBJ2-1; 12 bases align to TRBD2. Germline values: CDR1 MDHEN, CDR2 SYDVKM. This CDR3 spans 13 amino acids. The trim removed 3 bases at V and 9 bases at J, leaving 0 bases unmatched. The CDR3 region has the DNA TGTGCCAGCAGTTTGACTAGCGGGAGTGAGCAGTTCTTC. This translates into CASSLTSGSEQFF.

The chain recombines TRBV11-3 with TRBJ2-1, with no clear D. Germline assignment: CDR1 SGHNT and CDR2 YENEEA. There are 14 residues in the CDR3. V was clipped by 5 bases and J by 0 bases, with 8 bases between them. The CDR3 nucleotides are TGTGCCAGCAGCGAGTTCACCTCCTACAATGAGCAGTTCTTC. Encoded protein: CASSEFTSYNEQFF.

The chain couples TRBV11-2 to TRBJ2-1; 11 nucleotides match TRBD1. This CDR3 is built from 16 residues. CDR1 SGHAT and CDR2 FQNNGV come from the germline V gene. The V segment lost 4 bases and the J segment 7 bases; nucleotides outside the gene matches: 9. The DNA for the CDR3 is TGTGCCAGCAGCTCCCCCGGACAGGGGGCTTGGAATGAGCAGTTCTTC. Translation: CASSSPGQGAWNEQFF. The full variable domain, rest sourced from reference TRBV11-2 and TRBJ2-1, is EAGVAQSPRYKIIEKRQSVAFWCNPISGHATLYWYQQILGQGPKLLIQFQNNGVVDDSQLPKDRFSAERLKGVDSTLKIQPAKLEDSAVYLCASSSPGQGAWNEQFFGPGTRLTVL.

The genes are TRBV5-8 and TRBJ1-1; D not resolved. Germline CDR1 SGHTS, CDR2 YDEGEE. The CDR3 is 11 amino acids. V was pared by 6 bases and J by 10 bases, with 13 bases between. The CDR3 region has the DNA TGTGCCAGCAACCTAAGACGGAGAGCTTTCTTT. It encodes CASNLRRRAFF.

The V gene is TRBV5-1, the J gene TRBJ2-4; D remains unclear. Germline V gene data show CDR1 as SGHRS and CDR2 as YFSETQ. The CDR3 is made up of 15 amino acids. V lost 3 bases to trimming and J lost 8 bases, with 18 bases between them. This CDR3 reads CASSSQSGPQDIQYF. The CDR3 DNA sequence: TGCGCCAGCAGCTCCCAATCAGGTCCACAAGACATTCAGTACTTC.

This chain uses TRBV5-1 with TRBJ1-5; perhaps TRBD1 as D (5 bases). V shed 2 bases and J shed 4 bases, with 13 bases lying between them. The germline V gene encodes CDR1 SGHRS and CDR2 YFSETQ. The CDR3 loop spans 15 amino acids. CDR3 sequence reads: CASSLESGGNQPQHF. CDR3 sequence (DNA): TGCGCCAGCAGCTTAGAATCGGGGGGTAATCAGCCCCAGCATTTT.

The chain carries TRBV30 and TRBJ1-1; tentatively, D is TRBD1 (6 bases). CDR3 size: 11 residues. V was pared by 5 bases and J by 11 bases, with 15 bases between. Germline V gene data show CDR1 as GTSNPN and CDR2 as SVGIG (reference sequence). CDR3 loop: CAWGTGLRAFF. The CDR3 DNA reads as TGTGCCTGGGGTACAGGGCTTAGGGCTTTCTTT.